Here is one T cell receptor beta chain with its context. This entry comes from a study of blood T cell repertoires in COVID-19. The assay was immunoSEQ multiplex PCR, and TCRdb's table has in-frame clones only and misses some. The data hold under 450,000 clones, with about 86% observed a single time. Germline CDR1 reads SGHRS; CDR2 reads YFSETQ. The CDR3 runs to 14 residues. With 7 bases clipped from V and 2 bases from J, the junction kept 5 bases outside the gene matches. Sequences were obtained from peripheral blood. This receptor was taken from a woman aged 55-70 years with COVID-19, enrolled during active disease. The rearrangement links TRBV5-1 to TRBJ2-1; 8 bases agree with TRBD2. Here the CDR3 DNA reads TGCGCCAGCTCTCGCGGGGGGACCTACAATGAGCAGTTCTTC. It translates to CASSRGGTYNEQFF.